This T cell receptor beta chain was recovered during a study of control samples from healthy donors and cancer patients. Sequencing was performed with immunoSEQ multiplex PCR; in TCRdb, only in-frame clones are kept and a portion is missing. The sample yields about 120,000 clones, around nine tenths seen once. V was shortened by 10 bases and J by 0 bases, with 16 bases between the two germline ends. Germline V lookup: CDR1 MNHEY, CDR2 SVGAGI. The CDR3 spans 14 residues. The source of this sequence is a man aged 25 to 40 in good health. The chain joins TRBV6-5 to TRBJ2-7; D may be TRBD1 or TRBD2 (5 bases each). Sequencing was performed on blood. The DNA for the CDR3 is TGTGCCACTAAGAGGGGCCTGAGCTCCTACGAGCAGTACTTC. Encoded protein: CATKRGLSSYEQYF.